This T cell receptor (beta chain) appears in the sequencing data of a study of cytotoxic CD8 clonotypes in ibrutinib-treated CLL. Sequenced by immunoSEQ multiplex PCR; TCRdb stores in-frame clones only, minus some. The data show about 200,000 clones, 72% seen once. The germline V gene encodes CDR1 ENHRY and CDR2 SYGVKD. The length of the CDR3 is 15 residues. J was trimmed by 1 base and V by 6 bases; bases with no gene match: 6. The material was PBMCs, obtained after 24 months of ibrutinib treatment. This TCR derives from a human donor with chronic lymphocytic leukemia. The genes are TRBV10-3 and TRBJ1-2, with 9 bases fitting TRBD1. CDR3 region: CAIRDGQGSNYGYTF. The CDR3 DNA sequence: TGTGCCATCAGAGATGGACAGGGGAGTAACTATGGCTACACCTTC.